This T cell receptor (beta chain) was found in a study of cytomegalovirus exposure and HLA in healthy donors (dated by TCRdb to 2016 to 2017). Some background on the complete study: According to a later analysis, one platform produced both the 100 to 150 validation repertoires and the 550 to 800 repertoires of the first cohort. The aim of the study was to test whether cataloging public T cell receptors could identify signatures of past pathogen exposure. Along with the approximately 650-subject first cohort, a separate validation cohort of over a hundred different subjects was used. To predict cytomegalovirus infection status, the study brought together high-throughput TCR immunosequencing, statistical association of individual TCRs with disease status, and machine learning.

The library was produced with the immunoSEQ multiplex PCR assay. The study's own analysis went as follows. A statistical classification framework was built for diagnosing cytomegalovirus status from the catalog of TCR beta chain sequences. TCRdb re-hosts the immuneACCESS table, in-frame sequences only. Its copies lack some clones; in the studies checked, an unresolved V gene accounts for under half of them, and the cause for the rest is not known. Clone size and the V and J calls come from that table; the DNA yielded D and trimming. The sample has 180,000 or so clones on record, around 86% of them singletons. The top ten hold roughly 2.5% of the sample. CDR1 and CDR2 (GTSNPN, SVGIG) derive from the germline V gene (reference sequence). Including cysteine and phenylalanine, the CDR3 has 16 amino acids. The CDR3 DNA has 48 bases and is translated from base 1. Trimming leaves V shorter by 0 bases and J shorter by 0 bases, with the junction holding 5 bases beyond the gene matches.

Study-wide findings and limitations: In both the original and validation cohorts, the classifier was reported to diagnose cytomegalovirus status with high specificity and sensitivity. In vitro tests confirmed that three of the cytomegalovirus-associated TCR beta chains recognize cytomegalovirus antigens. It was suggested by the authors that the approach could potentially be generalized to other disease states and immunological phenotypes. While some public TCRs were present in many individuals, most TCR sequences turned up only very rarely across donors. The study gave a list of roughly 150 TCR beta chains associated with cytomegalovirus. A later analysis had no HLA typing for the validation cohort, so co-occurrence there was scored across all 120 repertoires. Subsequent analysis determined that TCRs grouped into clusters in the first cohort also showed a tendency toward co-occurrence across the 120 or so validation repertoires, and 85% to 95% of cluster scores exceeded 0.

The donors belonged to the validation cohort of under 150 subjects, which was separate from the approximately 610-subject first cohort. Only a few counts were recorded for this clone. Its specific antigen is unknown. Per-base quality was not reported, and no clone a single base away is much larger than it. The sample taken for sequencing was PBMCs. In this chain, TRBV30 is recombined with TRBJ2-1; 7 central nucleotides agree with TRBD2. This receptor was taken from a man between 18 and 29 years old in good health and CMV-seropositive. The CDR3 amino acid sequence is: CAWSVAGLSSYNEQFF. DNA sequence: TGTGCCTGGAGTGTAGCGGGATTGAGCTCCTACAATGAGCAGTTCTTC.